This TCR beta chain was captured in a study of blood T cell repertoires in COVID-19. The overall study: PBMCs, B-cell-depleted T cells, or T cells provided the cDNA or gDNA that made up the material.

Trimming at V came to 6 bases and at J to 5 bases, leaving 15 bases not matched to a gene. The CDR3 length is 18 residues. Germline-derived CDR1 and CDR2 are MDHEN and SYDVKM. Profiling relied on immunoSEQ multiplex PCR, and the TCRdb table lists in-frame clones only, not all of them. This table holds some 300,000 clones, roughly 86% found once. The V call is TRBV28, the J call TRBJ2-2, with TRBD2 matching 10 bases. The clonotype was recovered from a woman in her twenties or thirties who had recovered from COVID-19. Material for sequencing was PBMCs or T cells enriched from blood (not recorded which). CDR3 sequence (DNA): TGTGCCAGCAGCAGACTTAGCGGGAGGATTTCCGGAACCGGGGAGCTGTTTTTT. It codes for CASSRLSGRISGTGELFF. Supplemented by reference TRBV28 and TRBJ2-2, the full variable domain reads DVKVTQSSRYLVKRTGEKVFLECVQDMDHENMFWYRQDPGLGLRLIYFSYDVKMKEKGDIPEGYSVSREKKERFSLILESASTNQTSMYLCASSRLSGRISGTGELFFGEGSRLTVL.